These 5 T cell receptor beta chains share one sample of origin, sequenced in a study of blood T cells in healthy people across ages. A second PCR of roughly 7 to 11 cycles used a sample-barcoded 5' primer and a J-beta primer mix. TCRdb itself ran the 5' RACE reads through MiXCR, one entry per CDR3 protein. The table records 650,000 to 700,000 distinct CDR3 sequences, about 34% of them present only once. Sequencing input: blood. The receptors here all came from a woman older than 75 in good health.

This clonotype was seen ten or more times. The CDR3 DNA reads as TGCAGTGCTAGGAGGACAGGAGGCCGGGGCGCCCACACAGATACGCAGTATTTT. This encodes CSARRTGGRGAHTDTQYF. This rearrangement joins TRBV20-1 to TRBJ2-3; 7 bases are shared with TRBD1. The junction had 17 bases not matched to a gene; V was cut back by 3 bases and J by 2 bases. The CDR3 sequence is 18 residues long. Germline assignment: CDR1 DFQATT and CDR2 SNEGSKA (reference sequence).

This clonotype was found many times. This chain links TRBV15 with TRBJ2-3, with 7 bases that match TRBD1. Looked up from germline, CDR1 is LNHNV and CDR2 is YYDKDF (reference sequence). CDR3 length: 13 residues. The V gene end was trimmed by 2 bases and the J gene end by 5 bases; junction bases not matched to a gene: 1. DNA of the CDR3: TGTGCCACCAGCAGAAACAGGGGAGATACGCAGTATTTT. Protein sequence: CATSRNRGDTQYF.

This clonotype appeared a few times. A much more abundant neighbour one base away suggests this may be a read error. The CDR3 DNA is TGTGCCAGCAGCCAGACTAGCCCTACCGAGCAGTTCTTC. Encoded protein: CASSQTSPTEQFF. J is TRBJ2-1 and V is TRBV28; TRBD2 aligns across 7 bases. There are 13 residues in the CDR3. CDR1 MDHEN and CDR2 SYDVKM come from the germline V gene. J lost 10 bases, V lost 6 bases, and 9 bases had no gene match.

The chain has TRBV20-1 and TRBJ2-5, with D possibly matching TRBD1 (5 bases). The DNA matches TRBJ2-7 better at its end, which makes the J call doubtful. Germline assignment: CDR1 DFQATT and CDR2 SNEGSKA (reference sequence). CDR3 length: 15 amino acids. The DNA of the CDR3 is TGCAGTGCTAGAGAGGCCCAGGGCGCGCTGTACGAGCAGTACTTC. Translation gives CSAREAQGALYEQYF.

This clonotype was seen many times. The V gene is TRBV3-1, the J gene TRBJ1-2, with 7 nucleotides matching TRBD1. Germline trimming cut 3 bases from V and 7 bases from J; bases unmatched to any gene: 11. Germline assignment: CDR1 LGHDT and CDR2 YNNKEL (reference sequence). This CDR3 has 15 amino acids. The CDR3 DNA reads TGTGCCAGCAGCCAGCTACAGGGGCTAATTAGTGGCTACACCTTC. This translates into CASSQLQGLISGYTF.